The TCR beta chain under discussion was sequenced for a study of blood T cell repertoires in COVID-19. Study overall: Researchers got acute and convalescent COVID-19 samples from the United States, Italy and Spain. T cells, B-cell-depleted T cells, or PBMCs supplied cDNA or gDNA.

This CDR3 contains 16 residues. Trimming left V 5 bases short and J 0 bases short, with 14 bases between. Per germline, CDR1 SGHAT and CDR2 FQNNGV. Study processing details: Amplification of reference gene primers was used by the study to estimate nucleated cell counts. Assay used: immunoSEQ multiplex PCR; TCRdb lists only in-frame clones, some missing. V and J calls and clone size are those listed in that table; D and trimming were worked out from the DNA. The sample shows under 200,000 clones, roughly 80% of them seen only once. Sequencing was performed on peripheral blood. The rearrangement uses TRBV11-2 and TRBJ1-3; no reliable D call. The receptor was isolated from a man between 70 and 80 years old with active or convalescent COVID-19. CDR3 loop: CASSPEGSRSGNTIYF. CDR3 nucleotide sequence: TGTGCCAGCAGCCCCGAGGGCTCTCGCTCTGGAAACACCATATATTTT.